This T cell receptor beta chain appears in the sequencing data of a study of identical twins. A universal primer site was incorporated via template switching, and the cDNA contained unique molecular identifiers. TCRdb redid the calling of the 5' RACE reads with MiXCR, one entry per CDR3 protein. This table holds about 430,000 distinct CDR3 sequences, approximately 17% found once. The receptor was isolated from a man between 50 and 59 years old in good health. Sequencing used naive T cells sorted from blood.

CDR3 region: CAGTSTGSTNTGELFF. The CDR3 DNA follows: TGTGCCGGGACGAGTACAGGCTCTACGAACACCGGGGAGCTGTTTTTT. The chain couples TRBV6-1 to TRBJ2-2; D is possibly TRBD1 or TRBD2 (5 bases each). Germline loops: CDR1 MNHNS, CDR2 SASEGT. This CDR3 contains 16 residues. V lost 11 bases to trimming and J lost 0 bases, with 19 bases between them.